The present entry profiles one T cell receptor (beta chain) with its context. What it binds is unknown. Per-sample yields of isolated PBMCs were at least 6.5 million. From germline, CDR1 is SGHTA and CDR2 FQGTGA. Unmatched junction bases numbered 7, after V lost 4 bases and J lost 8 bases. The CDR3 spans 14 residues. A J-beta primer mix and a sample-barcoded 5' primer were used in a second PCR of about 7 to 12 cycles. Every individual sample yielded 2.5 million or more paired-end reads (each containing CDR3). TCRdb reanalysed the 5' RACE reads using MiXCR and keeps one entry per CDR3 protein. Found here are about 780,000 distinct CDR3 sequences, about half of them singletons; the top ten hold about a sixth. The record originates from a study of blood T cells in healthy people across ages. The study's findings and limits: Estimated diversity that came from one million T cells was considered an underestimate. PBMCs went unsorted, and a conclusive naive versus antigen-experienced comparison was therefore prevented.

The V call is TRBV7-3, the J call TRBJ2-3; 9 bases fit TRBD2. The sequence was collected from a man older than 75 in good health. Source material: blood. CDR3 region: CASSSAGGAGTQYF. CDR3 coding DNA: TGTGCCAGCAGCTCAGCGGGAGGTGCAGGTACGCAGTATTTT.